This T cell receptor beta chain stems from a study of T cell changes during pregnancy in multiple sclerosis. Sequencing was performed with immunoSEQ multiplex PCR; in TCRdb, only in-frame clones are kept and a portion is missing. The data hold under 30,000 clones, with 80% to 90% observed a single time. This TCR came from a female donor with multiple sclerosis, enrolled in a pregnancy study. Specimen: CD8+ T cells from peripheral blood mononuclear cells, collected in the second trimester of pregnancy.

CDR3 loop: CASSIVGSAAGELFF. The DNA of the CDR3 is TGTGCCAGTAGTATAGTCGGATCTGCGGCCGGGGAGCTGTTTTTT. The chain combines TRBV19 with TRBJ2-2; D is uncertain. The CDR3 spans 15 residues. V lost 1 base to trimming and J lost 6 bases, with 12 bases between them. CDR1 and CDR2 from the germline V gene are LNHDA and SQIVND (reference sequence).